This T cell receptor (beta chain) was observed in a study of T-cell memory formation after mild COVID-19. TCRdb reprocessed the 5' RACE reads with MiXCR, giving one entry per CDR3 protein. The sample comprises roughly 340,000 distinct CDR3 sequences, more than 15% of which are singletons, and around 24% rests with the top ten. This clonotype was counted between two and nine times. CDR1 MGHRA and CDR2 YSYEKL come from the germline V gene. The V end lost 6 bases, the J end lost 0 bases, and 10 bases lay between the germline ends. This CDR3 has 14 amino acids. The sequence derives from a man between 18 and 35 years old who had mild COVID-19 (a few samples of this study predate the infection). Cell type and time point are not known. Sequenced sample: PBMCs or a T cell subset sorted from them (not recorded which). The rearrangement uses TRBV4-1 and TRBJ2-3, with unresolved D. Here the CDR3 reads CASSPLASTDTQYF. As DNA, the CDR3 is TGCGCCAGCAGTCCATTGGCTAGCACAGATACGCAGTATTTT.